This T cell receptor (beta chain) was captured by sequencing in a study of blood T cell repertoires in COVID-19. Study as a whole: The samples span acute and convalescent COVID-19 from the United States, Italy and Spain.

Authors' processing steps: Reference gene primer amplification in the assay estimated nucleated cell counts. Using immunoSEQ multiplex PCR, the repertoire was profiled, and TCRdb retains in-frame clones only, with some absent. V and J calls and clone size are copied from that table; D and trimming were computed from the DNA. This table has some 200,000 clones, 70% to 90% appearing once. The sequenced sample consisted of peripheral blood. This clonotype was sampled from a man aged 50 to 59 with acute or convalescent COVID-19.

CDR3 residues: CASRLARQGGYTF. The CDR3 region has the DNA TGTGCCAGCAGACTTGCCCGACAGGGCGGCTACACCTTC. The V and J genes are TRBV5-4 and TRBJ1-2; TRBD1 agrees at 7 bases. The V gene end was trimmed by 5 bases and the J gene end by 8 bases; junction bases not matched to a gene: 9. The CDR3 totals 13 residues. CDR1 is SGHNT and CDR2 is YYREEE in the germline V gene (reference sequence). Full variable domain (missing parts from reference TRBV5-4 and TRBJ1-2): ETGVTQSPTHLIKTRGQQVTLRCSSQSGHNTVSWYQQALGQGPQFIFQYYREEENGRGNFPPRFSGLQFPNYSSELNVNALELDDSALYLCASRLARQGGYTFGSGTRLTVV.